This is a list of T cell receptor beta chains from one sample in a study of control samples from healthy donors and cancer patients. Method: immunoSEQ multiplex PCR; TCRdb's copy keeps in-frame clones and lacks some. The sample includes 100,000 to 150,000 clones, 87% seen only once; the top ten take 2.9%. Sequenced material: blood. These receptors came from a man in his 60s in good health. The CDR3 runs from the conserved cysteine through the conserved F or W. A D gene is named only where the DNA matches it firmly. Clone size appears in some rows only: once, few, many, or a class for an expanded clone.

J,V,D,size,CDR3,DNA
TRBJ2-2,TRBV28,.,.,CASSLGAYANTGELFF,TGTGCCAGCAGTTTAGGAGCGTATGCGAACACCGGGGAGCTGTTTTTT
TRBJ2-2,TRBV18,.,.,CASSPYGIGELFF,TGTGCCAGCTCACCGTACGGGATCGGGGAGCTGTTTTTT
TRBJ2-3,TRBV2,.,.,CASRTGFTDTQYF,TGTGCCAGCAGAACAGGGTTCACAGATACGCAGTATTTT
TRBJ1-2,TRBV28,.,once,CASNPRPGGARGYTF,TGTGCCAGCAACCCCCGACCGGGGGGGGCGCGTGGCTACACCTTC
TRBJ1-6,TRBV7-9,TRBD1,.,CASRSQGAYNSPLHF,TGTGCCAGCAGGTCCCAGGGGGCCTATAATTCACCCCTCCACTTT
TRBJ1-4,TRBV9,.,.,CASSVEGGPNEKLFF,TGTGCCAGCAGCGTAGAGGGGGGCCCTAATGAAAAACTGTTTTTT
TRBJ2-1,TRBV6-5,TRBD1,.,CATRGTATYNEQFF,TGTGCCACCAGGGGGACAGCTACCTACAATGAGCAGTTCTTC
TRBJ1-5,TRBV7-2,.,.,CASSWDKNSNQPQHF,TGTGCCAGCAGCTGGGACAAGAATAGCAATCAGCCCCAGCATTTT
TRBJ1-6,TRBV3-1/TRBV3-2,TRBD1,.,CASSLGQGNSPLHF,TGTGCCAGCAGCCTCGGACAGGGAAATTCACCCCTCCACTTT
TRBJ2-3,TRBV2,TRBD1,.,CATGQVTDTQYF,TGTGCCACAGGACAGGTAACAGATACGCAGTATTTT
TRBJ2-2,TRBV3-1/TRBV3-2,.,.,CASSRASGELFF,TGTGCCAGCAGCCGGGCCTCCGGGGAGCTGTTTTTT
TRBJ1-1,TRBV9,.,.,CASSAGGTEAFF,TGTGCCAGCAGCGCTGGGGGCACTGAAGCTTTCTTT
TRBJ1-2,TRBV28,.,.,CASSPTRGYTF,TGTGCCAGCAGTCCGACGCGGGGCTACACCTTC
TRBJ1-3,TRBV12-3/TRBV12-4,.,few,CATKADSGNTIYF,TGTGCCACCAAGGCGGACTCTGGAAACACCATATATTTT
TRBJ1-6,TRBV6-5,.,.,CASRELDSYNSPLHF,TGTGCCAGCAGGGAGTTAGACAGCTATAATTCACCCCTCCACTTT
TRBJ2-2,TRBV5-1,.,.,CASSLGNTGELFF,TGCGCCAGCAGCTTAGGGAACACCGGGGAGCTGTTTTTT
TRBJ2-7,TRBV30,TRBD1,.,CAWSVARGYEQYF,TGTGCCTGGAGTGTCGCCAGGGGGTACGAGCAGTACTTC
TRBJ1-6,TRBV5-1,TRBD1,.,CASSGGTDPVPLHF,TGCGCCAGCAGCGGCGGGACAGACCCCGTCCCCCTCCACTTT
TRBJ1-2,TRBV18,TRBD1,.,CASSPGTVANYGYTF,TGTGCCAGCTCACCCGGGACAGTGGCTAACTATGGCTACACCTTC
TRBJ1-6,TRBV10-1,.,.,CASSDVGGSPLHF,TGCGCCAGCAGTGACGTCGGGGGTTCACCCCTCCACTTT
TRBJ1-6,TRBV5-4,TRBD1,.,CASSSTGRGNSPLHF,TGTGCCAGCAGCTCGACAGGGAGGGGCAATTCACCCCTCCACTTT
TRBJ1-3,TRBV7-3,.,.,CASSLGPISSGNTIYF,TGTGCCAGCAGCTTAGGACCTATTAGCTCTGGAAACACCATATATTTT
TRBJ1-2,TRBV18,.,.,CASSRDRDNYGYTF,TGTGCCAGCTCACGCGACCGGGACAACTATGGCTACACCTTC
TRBJ1-1,TRBV4-3,.,.,CASSQAYPTVRTEAFF,TGCGCCAGCAGCCAAGCCTACCCAACTGTACGCACTGAAGCTTTCTTT
TRBJ2-2,TRBV10-3,.,.,CAISAAPPTGELFF,TGTGCCATCAGTGCGGCGCCGCCCACCGGGGAGCTGTTTTTT
TRBJ1-2,TRBV4-1,.,.,CASSRGLMREDNYGYTF,TGCGCCAGCAGCCGGGGGCTAATGCGGGAGGACAACTATGGCTACACCTTC
TRBJ1-4,TRBV7-2,.,.,CASSFLGDGEKLFF,TGTGCCAGCAGCTTCTTGGGGGACGGTGAAAAACTGTTTTTT
TRBJ2-3,TRBV9,TRBD2,.,CASSVGTSGPGTQYF,TGTGCCAGCAGCGTCGGGACTAGCGGACCCGGTACGCAGTATTTT
TRBJ1-1,TRBV6-6,.,.,CASSLPRQGLNTEAFF,TGTGCCAGCAGTTTGCCCCGGCAGGGACTGAACACTGAAGCTTTCTTT
TRBJ1-3,TRBV7-2,.,.,CASSLGAFKPGNTIYF,TGTGCCAGCAGCTTAGGCGCGTTTAAGCCCGGAAACACCATATATTTT
TRBJ1-5,TRBV7-3,.,.,CASSSVQGQPQHF,TGTGCCAGCAGCTCCGTACAGGGACAGCCCCAGCATTTT
TRBJ1-2,TRBV28,.,.,CASSLYGKGNYGYTF,TGTGCCAGCAGTTTGTACGGGAAAGGGAACTATGGCTACACCTTC
TRBJ2-3,TRBV10-3,.,.,CASQLDPRWDTQYF,TGTGCCTCCCAGTTAGACCCTAGGTGGGATACGCAGTATTTT
TRBJ2-2,TRBV6-5,.,.,CASTPTTTVSGELFF,TGTGCCAGCACCCCGACGACAACAGTGTCCGGGGAGCTGTTTTTT
TRBJ1-2,TRBV6-4,.,once,CASKDVGYTF,TGTGCCAGTAAAGATGTGGGCTACACCTTC
TRBJ2-3,TRBV7-3,TRBD2,.,CASSLESGGTDTQYF,TGTGCCAGCAGCTTGGAATCGGGGGGAACAGATACGCAGTATTTT
TRBJ2-5,TRBV10-3,TRBD1,.,CAISERQGVETQYF,TGTGCCATCAGTGAAAGACAGGGGGTAGAGACCCAGTACTTC
TRBJ2-7,TRBV27,.,.,CASSLSTPGEQYF,TGTGCCAGCAGTTTAAGCACCCCTGGCGAGCAGTACTTC
TRBJ1-1,TRBV19,.,.,CASSIAFWSKRPRHMNTEAFF,TGTGCCAGTAGTATAGCGTTTTGGTCAAAAAGGCCAAGACACATGAACACTGAAGCTTTCTTT
TRBJ2-3,TRBV7-2,.,.,CASSLGWVGTDTQYF,TGTGCCAGCAGCTTAGGATGGGTGGGGACAGATACGCAGTATTTT
TRBJ1-2,TRBV4-1,.,.,CASSQPLTGNYGYTF,TGCGCCAGCAGCCAACCCCTCACAGGGAACTATGGCTACACCTTC
TRBJ2-3,TRBV14,TRBD2,.,CASSSGTSSGEDTQYF,TGTGCCAGCAGCTCAGGGACTAGCTCGGGAGAGGATACGCAGTATTTT
TRBJ2-1,TRBV4-1,.,.,CASSQLRAGYNEQFF,TGCGCCAGCAGCCAACTCCGGGCAGGGTACAATGAGCAGTTCTTC
TRBJ2-1,TRBV11-2,.,.,CASSRIAESNEQFF,TGTGCCAGCAGCCGAATCGCGGAGTCCAATGAGCAGTTCTTC
TRBJ1-4,TRBV6-2/TRBV6-3,TRBD1,.,CASSPQTGGQSTNEKLFF,TGTGCCAGCAGCCCTCAGACAGGGGGGCAGTCAACTAATGAAAAACTGTTTTTT
TRBJ1-2,TRBV7-8,TRBD1,.,CASSRADRGQYGYTF,TGTGCCAGCAGCCGAGCGGACAGGGGACAATATGGCTACACCTTC
TRBJ1-6,TRBV19,TRBD1,.,CASTPGRDRNSPLHF,TGTGCCAGTACCCCGGGTCGGGACAGGAATTCACCCCTCCACTTT
TRBJ2-7,TRBV29-1,TRBD1,few,CSAGRTGDYEQYF,TGCAGTGCTGGGCGGACAGGGGACTACGAGCAGTACTTC
TRBJ2-7,TRBV11-2,TRBD2,.,CASSLVNGAGKYYEQYF,TGTGCCAGCAGCTTAGTTAACGGAGCGGGGAAATACTACGAGCAGTACTTC
TRBJ1-2,TRBV2,TRBD1,.,CASSETGNYGYTF,TGTGCCAGCAGTGAGACAGGGAACTATGGCTACACCTTC
TRBJ2-3,TRBV18,.,.,CASSRFGSSTDTQYF,TGTGCCAGCTCAAGGTTCGGCTCTAGCACAGATACGCAGTATTTT
TRBJ2-1,TRBV7-2,.,.,CASSSRGRENNEQFF,TGTGCCAGCAGCTCCCGGGGCAGGGAGAACAATGAGCAGTTCTTC